The 3 T cell receptor beta chains listed next were all sequenced from one sample in a study of T cell clusters in autoimmune cytopenias. TRB was amplified by touch-down multiplex PCR, primer pools A and B combined. TCRdb reanalyzed the multiplex PCR reads and collapses them to one entry per CDR3 protein, without DNA. Seen in this sample are approximately 1,200 distinct CDR3 sequences; the ten most common clones hold 25% to 35%. TRB was amplified from about 270 ng of peripheral blood genomic DNA per sample. Sequenced: peripheral blood. The source of these receptors is a human donor with an autoimmune cytopenia or autoimmune hepatitis (not recorded which).

Frequency places this clonotype as medium-sized. CDR3 in amino acids: CASSPTGDSEKLFF. The chain couples TRBV5-1 to TRBJ1-4; TCRdb's D call, TRBD1, is unchecked because there is no DNA. CDR1 SGHRS and CDR2 YFSETQ come from the germline V gene. The CDR3 sequence is 14 residues long.

By frequency, this clonotype is medium-sized. This chain uses TRBV5-6 with TRBJ1-1; TCRdb lists TRBD1, though no DNA is available to test this call. The V gene's germline CDR1 is SGHDT and CDR2 YYEEEE. There are 13 residues in the CDR3. CDR3 residues: CASSLVQGTEAFF.

This rearrangement joins TRBV5-1 to TRBJ1-1; the D call of TRBD1 rests on TCRdb alone, since no DNA is present to check it. The CDR3 loop spans 14 amino acids. Germline V gene sequence: CDR1 SGHRS, CDR2 YFSETQ. This CDR3 is CASSTRTVNTEAFF.